What follows are 18 T cell receptor beta chains derived from one specimen sequenced in a study of glioma-infiltrating T cells. Using RNA template, CDR3s of TCR alpha and beta were amplified with iRepertoire arm-PCR. In TCRdb, the multiplex PCR reads were re-called with MiXCR into one record per CDR3 protein. The data hold around 170,000 distinct CDR3 sequences, with approximately 40% observed a single time. The sample consisted of glioma tissue, nonneoplastic brain tissue, or PBMCs (not recorded which). These TCRs come from a human donor with low-grade glioma or glioblastoma, undergoing nonglioma brain surgery, or in good health (not recorded which).

Comment on this clonotype: A much more abundant neighbour one base away suggests this may be a read error. The final CDR3 position lacks the conserved phenylalanine or tryptophan, pointing to a likely read error. The chain joins TRBV28 to TRBJ2-3, with unresolved D. CDR3 length: 13 amino acids. Germline V gives CDR1 MDHEN, CDR2 SYDVKM. V shed 3 bases and J shed 5 bases, with 9 bases lying between them. The DNA for the CDR3 is TGTGCCAGCAGTTTTGACTGGGGAGATACGCAGTATTCT. Protein: CASSFDWGDTQYS.

This clonotype was observed many times. V and J are TRBV12-3 or TRBV12-4 and TRBJ2-5; the match to TRBD1 covers 7 bases. CDR3 length equals 13 residues. The ends lost 5 bases at V and 5 bases at J; junction bases unmatched: 5. DNA of the CDR3: TGTGCCAGCAGTCAGGGACAGAGTGAGACCCAGTACTTC. It specifies CASSQGQSETQYF.

Concerning this clonotype itself: A single base separates this from a much larger clone, so it may be a read error. The gene calls are TRBV20-1 and TRBJ1-5, with D possibly being TRBD1 (5 bases). This CDR3 region has 18 residues. Germline CDR1 is DFQATT and CDR2 is SNEGSKA (reference sequence). V was shortened by 0 bases and J by 2 bases, with 20 bases between the two germline ends. The CDR3 nucleotides read TGCAGTGCTAGAGATGGGGAAAAGGGGAGAGTGGGCAATCAGCCCCAGCATTTT. This codes for CSARDGEKGRVGNQPQHF.

This clonotype was observed many times. The chain employs TRBV6-1 and TRBJ2-4; D gene ambiguous. Germline V CDR1 and CDR2: MNHNS, SASEGT. V shed 5 bases and J shed 0 bases, with 8 bases lying between them. There are 14 residues in the CDR3. This chain's CDR3 is CASSPALAKNIQYF. The CDR3 DNA reads as TGTGCCAGCAGTCCGGCCCTAGCCAAAAACATTCAGTACTTC.

This clonotype has a count of ten or more. J is TRBJ1-2 and V is TRBV6-1; no definite D call. Trimming removed 5 bases from V and 8 bases from J, with 9 bases in between. CDR1 MNHNS and CDR2 SASEGT come from the germline V gene. This CDR3 spans 11 amino acids. This CDR3 is CASSIGRGYTF. CDR3 nucleotides: TGTGCCAGCAGTATAGGGCGCGGCTACACCTTC.

The CDR3 DNA reads as TGTGCCAGCAGTAAACCAGGGGCCATAAACACTGAAGCTTTCTTT. Residues: CASSKPGAINTEAFF. The V and J genes are TRBV12-3 or TRBV12-4 and TRBJ1-1, with D possibly TRBD1 on 6 matching bases. The germline V and J ends were trimmed by 5 bases and 2 bases, with 15 bases remaining between them. The CDR3 is 15 amino acids.

This clonotype was picked up many times. The chain uses TRBV28 and TRBJ2-5, with a possible D match to TRBD1 (6 bases). The V end was cut by 6 bases, the J end by 5 bases, with 16 bases between. The CDR3 consists of 14 residues. Germline values: CDR1 MDHEN, CDR2 SYDVKM. CDR3 sequence: CASSPLATGETQYF. The CDR3 DNA is TGTGCCAGCAGCCCCCTAGCAACAGGGGAGACCCAGTACTTC.

This clonotype has at least ten counts. The chain recombines TRBV20-1 with TRBJ2-7; D not certain. Trimming shortened V by 4 bases and J by 6 bases, and 7 bases separated the two germline ends. CDR3 length equals 10 residues. Germline loops: CDR1 DFQATT, CDR2 SNEGSKA (reference sequence). The CDR3 DNA follows: TGCAGTGCTACCTCGGGCGAGCAGTACTTC. Its translation is CSATSGEQYF.

This clonotype appeared many times. The V and J genes are TRBV6-1 and TRBJ2-7, with 9 bases that match TRBD1. CDR3 length equals 14 residues. V lost 5 bases to trimming and J lost 3 bases; unmatched junction nucleotides: 5. Germline V gene sequence: CDR1 MNHNS, CDR2 SASEGT. The CDR3 spells CASSFGTGNYEQYF. CDR3 coding DNA: TGTGCCAGCAGTTTCGGGACAGGGAACTACGAGCAGTACTTC.

The genes are TRBV9 and TRBJ2-7; no reliable D call. V lost 4 bases, J lost 6 bases, and 14 bases lay in between. The CDR3 spans 13 residues. Per germline, CDR1 SGDLS and CDR2 YYNGEE. For the CDR3, the DNA is TGTGCCAGCAGCCCCACGCTCAGTGGCGAGCAGTACTTC. Encoded protein: CASSPTLSGEQYF.

This clonotype came up many times. This chain links TRBV20-1 with TRBJ1-2; TRBD1 might be the D (6 bases). The CDR3 loop spans 15 amino acids. Germline CDR1 and CDR2: DFQATT and SNEGSKA (reference sequence). Trimming shortened V by 0 bases and J by 3 bases, and 14 bases separated the two germline ends. The CDR3 reads CSARDHRVLDYGYTF. The CDR3 nucleotides read TGCAGTGCTAGAGATCACAGGGTATTGGACTATGGCTACACCTTC.

This sequence joins TRBV7-8 and TRBJ2-5, with TRBD1 matching over 10 bases. CDR3 length equals 14 residues. In germline, CDR1 is SGHVS, CDR2 FQNEAQ. Unmatched junction bases numbered 6, after V lost 6 bases and J lost 5 bases. The CDR3 here is CASSPGTGAETQYF. The CDR3 DNA is TGTGCCAGCAGTCCCGGGACAGGGGCGGAGACCCAGTACTTC.

This clonotype was seen a handful of times. A much bigger clone sits one base away, suggesting this may be a read error. The chain combines TRBV7-9 with TRBJ2-1; 7 positions agree with TRBD2. CDR1 is SEHNR, CDR2 FQNEAQ, per germline (reference sequence). V lost 4 bases and J lost 12; bases outside the gene matches: 12. This CDR3 is 14 amino acids long. This CDR3 is CASSSVGGIDGQFF. For the CDR3, the DNA is TGTGCCAGCAGCTCGGTGGGGGGGATCGATGGGCAGTTCTTC.

This clonotype was picked up many times. The chain employs TRBV6-1 and TRBJ2-1; the D is unclear. V lost 2 bases and J 11 bases, leaving 10 bases between the germline ends. Germline assignment: CDR1 MNHNS and CDR2 SASEGT. The CDR3 runs to 12 residues. CDR3 DNA: TGTGCCAGCAGTGAACGGGTGTTCCAGCAGTTCTTC. It codes for CASSERVFQQFF.

This clonotype was counted ten times or more. The chain links TRBV28 to TRBJ2-3; 8 nucleotides align to TRBD2. Germline loops: CDR1 MDHEN, CDR2 SYDVKM. The CDR3 has 14 residues. Trimming cost V 3 bases and J 2 bases; bases outside gene matches: 1. The CDR3 nucleotides are TGTGCCAGCAGTTTCGGGAGGGTCACAGATACGCAGTATTTT. Translation: CASSFGRVTDTQYF.

As to this clonotype: This could be a read error, since a much larger clone is one nucleotide away. The V and J genes are TRBV7-2 and TRBJ2-3, with TRBD1 matching over 7 bases. Looked up from germline, CDR1 is SGHTA and CDR2 is FQGNSA. This CDR3 spans 15 amino acids. Trimming removed 4 bases from V and 4 bases from J; junction bases left unmatched: 8. CDR3 sequence (DNA): TGTGCCAGCAGCTCGAAGGGGGCGCAATCAGATACGCAGTATTTT. Translation gives CASSSKGAQSDTQYF.

Regarding this clonotype: This clone may be a read error of a much larger clone one base away. CDR3 bases: TGTGCCAGCAGCGCCGGGACAGGGGGCGCAGATAGGCAGTATTTT. This gives the protein CASSAGTGGADRQYF. The chain combines TRBV2 with TRBJ2-3; 12 bases are shared with TRBD1. This CDR3 contains 15 residues. The germline CDR1 and CDR2 sequences are SNHLY and FYNNEI.

The sample holds many counts of this clonotype. This sequence joins TRBV6-1 and TRBJ1-5; D is unclear. CDR1 and CDR2 from the germline V gene are MNHNS and SASEGT. The CDR3 loop spans 14 amino acids. V shed 4 bases and J shed 7 bases, with 14 bases lying between them. CDR3 sequence reads: CASSAGGWGQPQHF. Written as DNA, the CDR3 is TGTGCCAGCAGTGCGGGAGGGTGGGGACAGCCCCAGCATTTT.